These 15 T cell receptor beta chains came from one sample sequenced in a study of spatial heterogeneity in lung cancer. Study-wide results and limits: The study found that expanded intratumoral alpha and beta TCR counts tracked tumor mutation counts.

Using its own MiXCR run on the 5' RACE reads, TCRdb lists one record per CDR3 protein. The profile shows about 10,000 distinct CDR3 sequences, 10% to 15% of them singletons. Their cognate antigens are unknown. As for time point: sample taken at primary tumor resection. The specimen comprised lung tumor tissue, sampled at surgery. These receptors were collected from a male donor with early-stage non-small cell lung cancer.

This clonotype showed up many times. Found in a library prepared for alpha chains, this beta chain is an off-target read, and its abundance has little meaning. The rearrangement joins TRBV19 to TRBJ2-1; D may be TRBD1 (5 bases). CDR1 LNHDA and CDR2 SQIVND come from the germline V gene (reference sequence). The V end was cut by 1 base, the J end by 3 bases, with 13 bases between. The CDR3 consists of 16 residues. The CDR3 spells CASSIGGLPGYNEQFF. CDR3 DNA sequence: TGTGCCAGTAGTATAGGGGGCCTTCCCGGCTACAATGAGCAGTTCTTC.

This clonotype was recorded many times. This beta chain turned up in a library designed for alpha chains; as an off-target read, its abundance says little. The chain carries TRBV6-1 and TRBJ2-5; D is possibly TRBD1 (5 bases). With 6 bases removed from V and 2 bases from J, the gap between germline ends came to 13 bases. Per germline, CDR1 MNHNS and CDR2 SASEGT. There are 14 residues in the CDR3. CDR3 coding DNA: TGTGCCAGCAGCCCCTGGGGCGGTCAAGAGACCCAGTACTTC. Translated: CASSPWGGQETQYF.

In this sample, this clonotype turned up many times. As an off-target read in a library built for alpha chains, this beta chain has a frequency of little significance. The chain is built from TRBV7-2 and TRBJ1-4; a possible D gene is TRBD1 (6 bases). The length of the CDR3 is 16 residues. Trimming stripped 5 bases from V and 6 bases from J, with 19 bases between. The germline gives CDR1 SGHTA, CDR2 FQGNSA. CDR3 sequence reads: CASSPLLGGGDEKLFF. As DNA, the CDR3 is TGTGCCAGCAGCCCGCTCCTGGGAGGGGGGGATGAAAAACTGTTTTTT.

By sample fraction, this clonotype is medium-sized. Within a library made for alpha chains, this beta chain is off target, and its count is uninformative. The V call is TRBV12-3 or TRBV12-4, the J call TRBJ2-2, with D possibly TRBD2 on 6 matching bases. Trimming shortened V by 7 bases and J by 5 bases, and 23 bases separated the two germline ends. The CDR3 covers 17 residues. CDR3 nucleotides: TGTGCCAGCACCCTAGGGCAAGCGGGCGCGGGGACCGGGGAGCTGTTTTTT. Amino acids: CASTLGQAGAGTGELFF.

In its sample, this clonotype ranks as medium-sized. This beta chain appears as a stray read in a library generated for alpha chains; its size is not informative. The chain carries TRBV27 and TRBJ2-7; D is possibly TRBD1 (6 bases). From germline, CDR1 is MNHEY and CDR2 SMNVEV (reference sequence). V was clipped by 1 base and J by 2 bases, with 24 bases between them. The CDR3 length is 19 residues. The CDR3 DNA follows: TGTGCCAGCAGTTTATATCCCCCTAATCTAGGGGGAGAGACCTACGAGCAGTACTTC. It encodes CASSLYPPNLGGETYEQYF.

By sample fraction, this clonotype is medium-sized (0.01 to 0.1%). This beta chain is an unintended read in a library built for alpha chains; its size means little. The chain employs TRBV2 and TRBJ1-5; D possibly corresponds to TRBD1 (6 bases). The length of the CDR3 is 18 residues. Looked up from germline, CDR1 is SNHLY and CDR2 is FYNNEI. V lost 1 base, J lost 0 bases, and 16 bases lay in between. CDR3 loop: CASSEGAGQRYSNQPQHF. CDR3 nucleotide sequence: TGTGCCAGCAGTGAAGGAGCGGGACAACGTTATAGCAATCAGCCCCAGCATTTT.

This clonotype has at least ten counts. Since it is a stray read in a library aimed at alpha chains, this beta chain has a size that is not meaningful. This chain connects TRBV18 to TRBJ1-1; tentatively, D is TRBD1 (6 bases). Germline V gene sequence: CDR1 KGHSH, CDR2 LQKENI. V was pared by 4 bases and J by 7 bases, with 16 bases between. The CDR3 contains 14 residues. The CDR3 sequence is CASSLSYQQGEAFF. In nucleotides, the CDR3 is TGTGCCAGCTCACTCAGCTACCAACAGGGTGAAGCTTTCTTT. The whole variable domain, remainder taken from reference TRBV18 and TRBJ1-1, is NAGVMQNPRHLVRRRGQEARLRCSPMKGHSHVYWYRQLPEEGLKFMVYLQKENIIDESGMPKERFSAEFPKEGPSILRIQQVVRGDSAAYFCASSLSYQQGEAFFGQGTRLTVV.

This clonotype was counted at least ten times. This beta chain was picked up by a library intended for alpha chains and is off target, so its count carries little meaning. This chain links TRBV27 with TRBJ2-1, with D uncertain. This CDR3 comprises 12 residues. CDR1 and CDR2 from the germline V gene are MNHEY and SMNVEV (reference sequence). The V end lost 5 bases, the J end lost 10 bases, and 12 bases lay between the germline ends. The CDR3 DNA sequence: TGTGCCAGCAGTCGCTACTACGGGGAGCAGTTCTTC. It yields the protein CASSRYYGEQFF.

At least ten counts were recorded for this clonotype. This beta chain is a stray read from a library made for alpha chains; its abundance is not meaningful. The CDR3 sequence: CASSLGRAGFQPQHF. CDR3 bases: TGTGCCAGCAGCCTGGGAAGAGCGGGGTTCCAGCCCCAGCATTTT. This chain uses TRBV7-8 with TRBJ1-5; D ambiguous. The V gene lost 5 bases and the J gene lost 7 bases, with 18 bases spanning the gap. The CDR3 consists of 15 residues. Germline CDR1 is SGHVS and CDR2 is FQNEAQ.

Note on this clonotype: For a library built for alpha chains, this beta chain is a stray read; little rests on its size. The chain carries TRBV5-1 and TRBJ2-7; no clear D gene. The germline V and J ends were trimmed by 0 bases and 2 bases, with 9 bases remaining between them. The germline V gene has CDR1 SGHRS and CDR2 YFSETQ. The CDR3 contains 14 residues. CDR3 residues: CASSLGFGPYEQYF. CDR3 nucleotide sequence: TGCGCCAGCAGCTTGGGTTTCGGTCCCTACGAGCAGTACTTC.

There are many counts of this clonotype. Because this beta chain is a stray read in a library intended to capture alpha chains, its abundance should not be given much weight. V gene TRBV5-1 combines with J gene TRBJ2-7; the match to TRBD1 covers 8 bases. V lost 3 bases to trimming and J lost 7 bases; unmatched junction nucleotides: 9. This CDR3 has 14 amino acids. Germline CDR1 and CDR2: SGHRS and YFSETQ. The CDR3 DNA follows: TGCGCCAGCAGCTCAGGACAGGGAGGAGCGGAGCAGTACTTC. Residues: CASSSGQGGAEQYF.

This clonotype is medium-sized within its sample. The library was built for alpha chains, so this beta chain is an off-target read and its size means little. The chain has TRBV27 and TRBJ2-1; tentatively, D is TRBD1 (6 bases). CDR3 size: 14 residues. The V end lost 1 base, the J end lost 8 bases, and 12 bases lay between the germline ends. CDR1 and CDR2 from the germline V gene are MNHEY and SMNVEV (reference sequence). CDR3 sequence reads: CASSLYRVLDEQFF. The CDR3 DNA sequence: TGTGCCAGCAGTTTATACAGGGTTTTGGATGAGCAGTTCTTC.

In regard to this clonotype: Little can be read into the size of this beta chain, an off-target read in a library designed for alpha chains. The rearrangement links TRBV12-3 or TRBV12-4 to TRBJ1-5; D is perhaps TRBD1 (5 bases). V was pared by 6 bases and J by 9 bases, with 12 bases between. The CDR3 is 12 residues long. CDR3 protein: CASSWGNRPQHF. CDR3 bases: TGTGCCAGCAGCTGGGGGAACCGGCCCCAGCATTTT.

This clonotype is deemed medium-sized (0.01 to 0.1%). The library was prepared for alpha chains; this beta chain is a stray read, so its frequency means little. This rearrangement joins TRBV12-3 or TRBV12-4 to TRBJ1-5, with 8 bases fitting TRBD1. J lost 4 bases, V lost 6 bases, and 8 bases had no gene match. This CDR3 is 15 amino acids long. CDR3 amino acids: CASRSRTGNNQPQHF. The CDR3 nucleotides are TGTGCCAGCAGATCCAGGACAGGGAATAATCAGCCCCAGCATTTT.

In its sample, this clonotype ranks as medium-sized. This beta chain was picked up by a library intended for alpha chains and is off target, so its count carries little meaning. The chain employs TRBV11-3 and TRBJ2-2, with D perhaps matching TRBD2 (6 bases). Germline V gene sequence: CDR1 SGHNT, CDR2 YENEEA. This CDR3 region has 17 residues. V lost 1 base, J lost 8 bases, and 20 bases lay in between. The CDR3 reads CASSLAGSVREPGELFF. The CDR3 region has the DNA TGTGCCAGCAGCTTAGCCGGTAGCGTCCGGGAGCCGGGGGAGCTGTTTTTT.